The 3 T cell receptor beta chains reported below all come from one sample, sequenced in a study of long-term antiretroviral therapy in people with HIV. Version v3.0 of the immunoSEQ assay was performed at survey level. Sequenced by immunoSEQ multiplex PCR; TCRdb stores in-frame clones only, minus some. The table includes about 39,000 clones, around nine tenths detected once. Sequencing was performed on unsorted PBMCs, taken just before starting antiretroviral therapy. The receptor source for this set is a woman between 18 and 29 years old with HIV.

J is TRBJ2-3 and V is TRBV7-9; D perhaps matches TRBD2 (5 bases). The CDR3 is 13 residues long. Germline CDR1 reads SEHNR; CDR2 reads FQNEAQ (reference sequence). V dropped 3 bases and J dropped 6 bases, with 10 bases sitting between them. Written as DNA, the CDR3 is TGTGCCAGCAGCTTGAGGGAGACGGATACGCAGTATTTT. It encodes CASSLRETDTQYF. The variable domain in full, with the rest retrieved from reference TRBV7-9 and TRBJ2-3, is DTGVSQNPRHKITKRGQNVTFRCDPISEHNRLYWYRQTLGQGPEFLTYFQNEAQLEKSRLLSDRFSAERPKGSFSTLEIQRTEQGDSAMYLCASSLRETDTQYFGPGTRLTVL.

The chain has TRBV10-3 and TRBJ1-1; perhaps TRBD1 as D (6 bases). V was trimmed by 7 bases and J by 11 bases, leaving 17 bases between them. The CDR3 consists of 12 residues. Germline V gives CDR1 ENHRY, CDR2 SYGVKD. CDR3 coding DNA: TGTGCCATCAAGGAGGGGGGGCTTGCGGCTTTCTTT. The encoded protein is CAIKEGGLAAFF.

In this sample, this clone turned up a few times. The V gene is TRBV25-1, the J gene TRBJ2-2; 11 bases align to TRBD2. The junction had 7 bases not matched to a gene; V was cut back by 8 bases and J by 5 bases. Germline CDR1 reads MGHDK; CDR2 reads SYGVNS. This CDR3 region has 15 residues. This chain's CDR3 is CASQLAGVNTGELFF. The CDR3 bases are TGTGCCAGCCAACTAGCGGGAGTGAATACCGGGGAGCTGTTTTTT.